Below, 29 T cell receptor beta chains from the same sample are listed, as sequenced in a study of blood T cell repertoires in COVID-19. Profiled with immunoSEQ multiplex PCR; TCRdb holds only in-frame clones, not every one. The sample consists of 150,000 to 200,000 clones, approximately 79% of them appearing once. The material sequenced was peripheral blood. The receptors were gathered from a man aged 55-75 years with active or convalescent COVID-19.

V is TRBV18 and J is TRBJ2-7, with 7 bases that match TRBD1. V was pared by 4 bases and J by 0 bases, with 3 bases of the junction left unmatched. The CDR3 has 14 residues. Germline values: CDR1 KGHSH, CDR2 LQKENI. The CDR3: CASSLGGDSYEQYF. In DNA, the CDR3 is TGTGCCAGCTCACTAGGGGGCGACTCCTACGAGCAGTACTTC.

V is TRBV27 and J is TRBJ2-7; 13 bases fit TRBD2. CDR3 size: 14 residues. CDR1 and CDR2 from the germline V gene are MNHEY and SMNVEV (reference sequence). V dropped 5 bases and J dropped 4; count of bases not matched to a gene: 2. Here the CDR3 reads CASSGLAGVYEQYF. The CDR3 DNA is TGTGCCAGCAGTGGACTAGCGGGAGTGTACGAGCAGTACTTC.

The genes are TRBV10-3 and TRBJ2-7; weak D call: TRBD1 (7 bases). The V gene's germline CDR1 is ENHRY and CDR2 SYGVKD. The germline V and J ends were trimmed by 10 bases and 0 bases, with 19 bases remaining between them. CDR3 length: 15 amino acids. CDR3 region: CATTPGGGGSYEQYF. In DNA, the CDR3 is TGTGCCACAACCCCAGGGGGAGGAGGCTCCTACGAGCAGTACTTC.

This clone was picked up a small number of times. The chain is built from TRBV6-1 and TRBJ1-3; TRBD1 matches at 7 bases. Per the germline V gene, CDR1 is MNHNS and CDR2 is SASEGT. J lost 4 bases, V lost 1 base, and 7 bases had no gene match. The CDR3 extends over 16 amino acids. The CDR3 is CASSEGQGVKGNTIYF. The CDR3 region has the DNA TGTGCCAGCAGTGAAGGACAGGGTGTGAAAGGAAACACCATATATTTT.

V gene TRBV19 combines with J gene TRBJ1-4, with TRBD1 matching 8 bases. V lost 9 bases, J lost 0 bases, and 9 bases stayed unmatched. The CDR3 consists of 16 residues. The germline gives CDR1 LNHDA, CDR2 SQIVND (reference sequence). The CDR3 DNA is TGTGCCAGCCGCGACAGGGGCGTTGCAACTAATGAAAAACTGTTTTTT. This sequence encodes CASRDRGVATNEKLFF.

There are a few counts of this clone. V usage is TRBV18 and J usage is TRBJ2-7; possible D gene TRBD1, 6 bases. Germline V gene sequence: CDR1 KGHSH, CDR2 LQKENI. CDR3 length: 14 amino acids. Trimming cost V 0 bases and J 2 bases, with 8 bases left between them. The CDR3 reads CASSPPQGTYEQYF. The CDR3 DNA is TGTGCCAGCTCACCACCGCAGGGGACCTACGAGCAGTACTTC.

This clone has more than one count but fewer than ten. J is TRBJ1-1 and V is TRBV19; possible D gene TRBD1, 6 bases. This CDR3 is 13 amino acids long. The V gene lost 7 bases and the J gene lost 0 bases, with 9 bases spanning the gap. Germline CDR1 reads LNHDA; CDR2 reads SQIVND (reference sequence). For the CDR3, the DNA is TGTGCCAGTAACGGACAGATGAACACTGAAGCTTTCTTT. Encoded protein: CASNGQMNTEAFF. Based on the CDR3 plus reference TRBV19 and TRBJ1-1, the full variable domain is DGGITQSPKYLFRKEGQNVTLSCEQNLNHDAMYWYRQDPGQGLRLIYYSQIVNDFQKGDIAEGYSVSREKKESFPLTVTSAQKNPTAFYLCASNGQMNTEAFFGQGTRLTVV.

The chain carries TRBV7-2 and TRBJ2-7; 7 nucleotides line up with TRBD1. After removal of 2 bases from V and 5 bases from J, the junction contained 6 bases not matched to a gene. The CDR3 has 14 residues. The germline CDR1 and CDR2 sequences are SGHTA and FQGNSA. CDR3 in DNA: TGTGCCAGCAGCTTACTTAAGGGGGCCCACGAGCAGTACTTC. Protein product: CASSLLKGAHEQYF.

The genes are TRBV28 and TRBJ2-3, with no clear D. Germline V CDR1 and CDR2: MDHEN, SYDVKM. CDR3 size: 16 residues. V lost 4 bases to trimming and J lost 0 bases, with 14 bases between them. This chain's CDR3 is CASSSSLLTSTDTQYF. DNA for the CDR3: TGTGCCAGCAGTTCCTCCCTATTGACTAGCACAGATACGCAGTATTTT. Full variable domain (missing parts from reference TRBV28 and TRBJ2-3): DVKVTQSSRYLVKRTGEKVFLECVQDMDHENMFWYRQDPGLGLRLIYFSYDVKMKEKGDIPEGYSVSREKKERFSLILESASTNQTSMYLCASSSSLLTSTDTQYFGPGTRLTVL.

The chain has TRBV28 and TRBJ1-5; D call uncertain. The CDR3 length is 13 residues. Per the germline V gene, CDR1 is MDHEN and CDR2 is SYDVKM. Between the trimmed V and J ends, which lost 8 bases and 4 bases, there was a span of 12 bases. CDR3 amino acids: CASCITGNQPQHF. CDR3 sequence (DNA): TGTGCCAGCTGCATAACGGGAAATCAGCCCCAGCATTTT.

This chain joins TRBV5-4 and TRBJ1-2; TRBD1 matches 10 bases. Germline CDR1 and CDR2: SGHNT and YYREEE (reference sequence). This CDR3 region has 15 residues. With V trimmed by 4 bases and J by 4 bases, 7 bases remained unmatched. CDR3 nucleotide sequence: TGTGCCAGCAGCCCGGGGACAGGGGACGGCTATGGCTACACCTTC. It yields the protein CASSPGTGDGYGYTF.

V and J are TRBV29-1 and TRBJ2-7; 7 bases are shared with TRBD2. The CDR3 is made up of 18 amino acids. Germline assignment: CDR1 SQVTM and CDR2 ANQGSEA. After removal of 3 bases from V and 4 bases from J, the junction contained 21 bases not matched to a gene. CDR3 residues: CSVEGWGGSRSGGYEQYF. DNA of the CDR3: TGCAGCGTTGAGGGCTGGGGCGGGAGCAGGTCCGGGGGTTACGAGCAGTACTTC.

The chain links TRBV18 to TRBJ2-3; D is possibly TRBD1 (5 bases). CDR3 length: 14 residues. Germline lookup yields CDR1 KGHSH and CDR2 LQKENI. V was clipped by 0 bases and J by 4 bases, with 8 bases between them. Here the CDR3 reads CASSPPARADTQYF. The CDR3, as DNA: TGTGCCAGCTCACCACCGGCCAGGGCAGATACGCAGTATTTT.

V usage is TRBV6-5 and J usage is TRBJ2-3; 7 bases are a match to TRBD1. There are 15 residues in the CDR3. V was pared by 3 bases and J by 1 base, with 4 bases of the junction left unmatched. The germline CDR1 and CDR2 sequences are MNHEY and SVGAGI. The CDR3 DNA is TGTGCCAGCAGTTATAACACAGGGGGCACAGATACGCAGTATTTT. Translated: CASSYNTGGTDTQYF.

V and J are TRBV7-9 and TRBJ1-2; perhaps TRBD1 as D (5 bases). The germline gives CDR1 SEHNR, CDR2 FQNEAQ (reference sequence). This CDR3 is 14 amino acids long. The germline V and J ends were trimmed by 5 bases and 8 bases, with 18 bases remaining between them. CDR3 residues: CASSRQSSVLGYTF. In nucleotides, the CDR3 is TGTGCCAGCAGCCGACAGTCCAGCGTATTAGGCTACACCTTC.

CDR3 sequence: CAGGSSGNTIYF. The CDR3 DNA follows: TGTGCCGGGGGGTCCTCTGGAAACACCATATATTTT. V is TRBV7-6 and J is TRBJ1-3, with D perhaps matching TRBD1 (5 bases). V dropped 11 bases and J dropped 0 bases, with 8 bases sitting between them. CDR3 length: 12 residues. Germline CDR1 reads SGHVS; CDR2 reads FNYEAQ.

The rearrangement joins TRBV5-1 to TRBJ1-1; D is possibly TRBD1 (6 bases). This CDR3 contains 15 residues. CDR1 and CDR2 (germline): SGHRS, YFSETQ. V was clipped by 4 bases and J by 1 base, with 14 bases between them. CDR3 protein: CASSGRTDGNTEAFF. The CDR3, as DNA: TGCGCCAGCAGCGGACGGACAGACGGGAACACTGAAGCTTTCTTT.

The V gene is TRBV24-1, the J gene TRBJ2-7, with 10 nucleotides matching TRBD1. The ends lost 3 bases at V and 4 bases at J; junction bases unmatched: 5. The CDR3 is 15 amino acids. CDR1 KGHDR and CDR2 SFDVKD come from the germline V gene. CDR3 nucleotides: TGTGCCACCAGTGATGCCGGACAGGGGGATTACGAGCAGTACTTC. Translation: CATSDAGQGDYEQYF.

The rearrangement links TRBV5-1 to TRBJ2-5; tentatively, D is TRBD2 (6 bases). V was clipped by 2 bases and J by 5 bases, with 13 bases between them. Germline V gene lookup returns CDR1 SGHRS and CDR2 YFSETQ. The CDR3 extends over 14 amino acids. CDR3 sequence: CASSFTGAGETQYF. For the CDR3, the DNA is TGCGCCAGCAGCTTTACGGGAGCAGGCGAGACCCAGTACTTC.

The chain recombines TRBV24-1 with TRBJ1-5, with 7 bases aligning to TRBD1. The V and J ends lost 2 bases and 0 bases, in that order; junction bases with no gene match: 6. Germline V gives CDR1 KGHDR, CDR2 SFDVKD. The CDR3 contains 17 residues. CDR3 region: CATSDSGTEYSNQPQHF. The CDR3 DNA follows: TGTGCCACCAGTGATTCCGGGACAGAGTATAGCAATCAGCCCCAGCATTTT.

Here the CDR3 reads CASSSGPVGREPQHF. The CDR3, as DNA: TGTGCCAGCAGTAGCGGGCCCGTGGGAAGGGAGCCCCAGCATTTT. The rearrangement uses TRBV27 and TRBJ1-5; D gene unclear. Trimming removed 5 bases at V and 8 bases at J, with 19 bases between. Germline CDR1 MNHEY, CDR2 SMNVEV (reference sequence). The CDR3 runs 15 residues.

The V gene is TRBV28, the J gene TRBJ1-5; 7 bases line up with TRBD1. The CDR3 extends over 15 amino acids. Germline V CDR1 and CDR2: MDHEN, SYDVKM. The trim removed 6 bases at V and 6 bases at J, leaving 11 bases unmatched. The CDR3 sequence is CASSLRGQGGQPQHF. The CDR3 DNA reads TGTGCCAGCAGCTTACGGGGGCAGGGGGGTCAGCCCCAGCATTTT.

The chain joins TRBV12-5 to TRBJ2-5; TRBD2 matches 10 bases. After removal of 4 bases from V and 5 bases from J, the junction contained 1 base not matched to a gene. The CDR3 is 13 amino acids. CDR1 and CDR2 (germline): LGHNT, FRNRAP. In DNA, the CDR3 is TGTGCTAGTGGTTCGACTAGCGGGGAGACCCAGTACTTC. This gives the protein CASGSTSGETQYF.

This chain joins TRBV15 and TRBJ2-1, with TRBD2 matching 11 bases. CDR1 LNHNV and CDR2 YYDKDF come from the germline V gene (reference sequence). V shed 7 bases, J shed 4 bases, and the junction held 3 bases outside the gene matches. The CDR3 contains 14 residues. CDR3 in DNA: TGTGCCACCAAGGCTAGCGGGAGGTACAATGAGCAGTTCTTC. It is translated as CATKASGRYNEQFF.

This rearrangement joins TRBV7-2 to TRBJ1-5, with TRBD1 matching 8 bases. In germline, CDR1 is SGHTA, CDR2 FQGNSA. The ends lost 2 bases at V and 4 bases at J; junction bases unmatched: 4. The CDR3 totals 15 residues. The CDR3 protein is CASSLSGGQNQPQHF. CDR3 DNA sequence: TGTGCCAGCAGCTTATCAGGGGGCCAAAATCAGCCCCAGCATTTT.

The chain recombines TRBV7-9 with TRBJ1-4, with unresolved D. Trimming left V 5 bases short and J 0 bases short, with 7 bases between. From germline, CDR1 is SEHNR and CDR2 FQNEAQ (reference sequence). CDR3 length: 14 amino acids. The DNA of the CDR3 is TGTGCCAGCAGCCCCGTAACAACTAATGAAAAACTGTTTTTT. Protein: CASSPVTTNEKLFF. Supplemented by reference TRBV7-9 and TRBJ1-4, the full variable domain reads DTGVSQNPRHKITKRGQNVTFRCDPISEHNRLYWYRQTLGQGPEFLTYFQNEAQLEKSRLLSDRFSAERPKGSFSTLEIQRTEQGDSAMYLCASSPVTTNEKLFFGSGTQLSVL.

V usage is TRBV4-3 and J usage is TRBJ1-2, with TRBD1 as a possible D gene (5 bases). CDR3 length equals 16 residues. In germline, CDR1 is LGHNA, CDR2 YSLEER. The ends were cut back, 4 bases at V and 0 bases at J, with 15 bases in the middle. The CDR3, as DNA: TGCGCCAGCAGCCGTGGGGCAGGATGGGCTAACTATGGCTACACCTTC. The encoded protein is CASSRGAGWANYGYTF.

This clone came up a few times. The chain has TRBV28 and TRBJ2-1; D is perhaps TRBD2 (6 bases). The CDR3 length is 11 residues. Germline loops: CDR1 MDHEN, CDR2 SYDVKM. Trimming took off 8 bases at V and 6 bases at J, with 8 bases between the two ends. The CDR3 sequence is CASGRPNEQFF. For the CDR3, the DNA is TGTGCCAGCGGGAGGCCCAATGAGCAGTTCTTC.

CDR3: CASSQDKGYEQYF. CDR3 nucleotide sequence: TGCGCCAGCAGCCAAGATAAGGGGTACGAGCAGTACTTC. The gene calls are TRBV4-1 and TRBJ2-7; D is possibly TRBD1 (5 bases). The CDR3 contains 13 residues. Germline lookup yields CDR1 MGHRA and CDR2 YSYEKL. Trimming cost V 0 bases and J 4 bases, with 7 bases left between them.